Each of the 10 T cell receptor beta chains below was sequenced from the same sample in a study of post-analysis software for immune sequencing data. Their target antigens are unknown. Every TCR beta cDNA library bore unique molecular identifiers. A single record per CDR3 protein comes from TCRdb applying MiXCR to the PCR reads. The sample records about 570,000 distinct CDR3 sequences, 30% to 40% being singletons. Whole-study findings and limits: Five or six TRBV segments (TRBV5-6, TRBV5-1 and TRBV20-1 among them) occurred more frequently in patients than in controls.

The specimen sequenced was blood. The receptors stem from a girl between 2 and 17 years old with multiple sclerosis.

This clonotype was seen ten or more times. The chain recombines TRBV10-3 with TRBJ1-4, with D possibly being TRBD1 (6 bases). CDR1 ENHRY and CDR2 SYGVKD come from the germline V gene. The CDR3 is 15 amino acids. Trimming removed 5 bases at V and 6 bases at J, with 16 bases between. CDR3 region: CAISPDRGMYEKLFF. CDR3 sequence (DNA): TGTGCCATCAGTCCGGACAGAGGGATGTATGAAAAACTGTTTTTT.

The chain couples TRBV7-3 to TRBJ2-5; possible D gene TRBD1, 5 bases. The J call is uncertain, as TRBJ2-7 better fits the DNA end. The CDR3 totals 13 residues. Germline V CDR1 and CDR2: SGHTA, FQGTGA. CDR3 DNA sequence: TGTGCCAGCAGCTTCACCCAGGGTACCGAGCAGTACTTC. The encoded protein is CASSFTQGTEQYF.

This clonotype was found a few times. The rearrangement uses TRBV29-1 and TRBJ1-4, with 8 bases aligning to TRBD1. The V and J ends lost 7 bases and 11 bases, in that order; junction bases with no gene match: 9. This CDR3 spans 12 amino acids. Per germline, CDR1 SQVTM and CDR2 ANQGSEA. CDR3 region: CSAQGARGKLFF. The CDR3 DNA reads as TGCAGCGCGCAGGGGGCGCGCGGGAAACTGTTTTTT. Full variable domain (remainder filled in from reference TRBV29-1 and TRBJ1-4): SAVISQKPSRDICQRGTSLTIQCQVDSQVTMMFWYRQQPGQSLTLIATANQGSEATYESGFVIDKFPISRPNLTFSTLTVSNMSPEDSSIYLCSAQGARGKLFFGSGTQLSVL.

This sequence joins TRBV6-1 and TRBJ1-1; 8 positions agree with TRBD1. The germline gives CDR1 MNHNS, CDR2 SASEGT. The CDR3 length is 15 residues. Trimming at V came to 3 bases and at J to 4 bases, leaving 7 bases not matched to a gene. The CDR3, as DNA: TGTGCCAGCAGTGACGGACAGGGTTGGGGCACTGAAGCTTTCTTT. Translated, it gives CASSDGQGWGTEAFF.

This clonotype has at least ten counts. The chain joins TRBV7-8 to TRBJ2-7, with 9 bases matching TRBD2. This CDR3 is built from 16 residues. Trimming removed 0 bases from V and 6 bases from J; junction bases left unmatched: 9. Germline V CDR1 and CDR2: SGHVS, FQNEAQ. CDR3 residues: CASSLAIRGGAFEQYF. The CDR3 DNA is TGTGCCAGCAGCTTAGCCATTCGCGGGGGGGCATTCGAGCAGTACTTC.

This clonotype has just a few counts. The chain employs TRBV12-3 or TRBV12-4 and TRBJ2-5; 7 nucleotides align to TRBD1. The CDR3 runs to 18 residues. V dropped 6 bases and J dropped 1; count of bases not matched to a gene: 17. The CDR3 is CASSTGTVSINPQETQYF. CDR3 bases: TGTGCCAGCAGCACCGGGACAGTAAGCATCAACCCCCAAGAGACCCAGTACTTC.

The chain has TRBV3-1 and TRBJ2-5; D uncertain. Trimming stripped 5 bases from V and 4 bases from J, with 14 bases between. CDR3 length equals 14 residues. The germline CDR1 and CDR2 sequences are LGHDT and YNNKEL (reference sequence). CDR3 region: CASSTRWGRETQYF. The CDR3 DNA sequence: TGTGCCAGCAGCACCCGTTGGGGTAGAGAGACCCAGTACTTC.

A few counts support this clonotype. This CDR3 is CASSFSGTGEDEQFF. CDR3 nucleotide sequence: TGTGCCAGCAGCTTCTCCGGGACAGGGGAAGATGAGCAGTTCTTC. This chain uses TRBV7-8 with TRBJ2-1; 10 positions agree with TRBD1. Germline lookup yields CDR1 SGHVS and CDR2 FQNEAQ. Germline trimming cut 3 bases from V and 8 bases from J; bases unmatched to any gene: 7. The CDR3 spans 15 residues.

The V and J genes are TRBV29-1 and TRBJ1-1, with no clear D. Germline values: CDR1 SQVTM, CDR2 ANQGSEA. This CDR3 has 12 amino acids. The germline V and J ends were trimmed by 7 bases and 1 base, with 10 bases remaining between them. This chain's CDR3 is CSAKKWNTEAFF. CDR3 nucleotides: TGCAGCGCCAAAAAGTGGAACACTGAAGCTTTCTTT.

The J gene is TRBJ2-3, the V gene TRBV5-1; 9 nucleotides line up with TRBD1. In germline, CDR1 is SGHRS, CDR2 YFSETQ. The CDR3 is made up of 15 amino acids. V trimming: 3 bases; J trimming: 3 bases; junction bases outside the gene matches: 5. CDR3 in amino acids: CASSSGTGTTDTQYF. The CDR3 DNA reads as TGCGCCAGCAGCTCCGGGACAGGGACGACAGATACGCAGTATTTT. Variable domain in full (rest from reference TRBV5-1 and TRBJ2-3): KAGVTQTPRYLIKTRGQQVTLSCSPISGHRSVSWYQQTPGQGLQFLFEYFSETQRNKGNFPGRFSGRQFSNSRSEMNVSTLELGDSALYLCASSSGTGTTDTQYFGPGTRLTVL.